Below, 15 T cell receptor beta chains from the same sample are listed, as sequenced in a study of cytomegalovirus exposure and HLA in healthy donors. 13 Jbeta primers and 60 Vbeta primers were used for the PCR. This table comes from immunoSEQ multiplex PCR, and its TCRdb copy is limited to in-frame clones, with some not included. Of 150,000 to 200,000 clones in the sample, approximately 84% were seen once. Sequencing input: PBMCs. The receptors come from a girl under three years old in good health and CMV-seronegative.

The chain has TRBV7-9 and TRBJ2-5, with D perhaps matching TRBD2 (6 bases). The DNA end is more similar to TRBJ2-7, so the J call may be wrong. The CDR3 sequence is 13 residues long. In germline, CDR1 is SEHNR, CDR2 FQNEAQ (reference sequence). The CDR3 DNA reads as TGTGCCAGCAGCCAAAGTGCGGGATACGAGCAGTACTTC. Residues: CASSQSAGYEQYF.

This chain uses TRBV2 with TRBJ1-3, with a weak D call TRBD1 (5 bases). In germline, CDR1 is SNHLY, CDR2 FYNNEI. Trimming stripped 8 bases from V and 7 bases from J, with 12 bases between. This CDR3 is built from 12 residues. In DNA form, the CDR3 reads TGTGCCAGCCGGGGGGTACACAACACCATATATTTT. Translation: CASRGVHNTIYF.

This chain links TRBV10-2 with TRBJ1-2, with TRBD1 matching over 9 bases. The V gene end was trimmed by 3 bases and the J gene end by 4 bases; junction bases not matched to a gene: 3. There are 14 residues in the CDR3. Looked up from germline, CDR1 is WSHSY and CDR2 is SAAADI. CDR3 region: CASSDLTGGYGYTF. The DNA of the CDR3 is TGCGCCAGCAGTGATTTGACAGGGGGCTATGGCTACACCTTC.

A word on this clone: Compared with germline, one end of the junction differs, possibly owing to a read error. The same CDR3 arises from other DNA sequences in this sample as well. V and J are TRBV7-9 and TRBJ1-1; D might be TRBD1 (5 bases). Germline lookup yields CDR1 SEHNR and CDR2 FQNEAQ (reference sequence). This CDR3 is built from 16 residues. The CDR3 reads CASSLAWRGQDTEAFF. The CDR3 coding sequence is TGTGCCAGCAGCCTAGCATGGAGGGGTCAGGACACTGAAGCTTTCTTT.

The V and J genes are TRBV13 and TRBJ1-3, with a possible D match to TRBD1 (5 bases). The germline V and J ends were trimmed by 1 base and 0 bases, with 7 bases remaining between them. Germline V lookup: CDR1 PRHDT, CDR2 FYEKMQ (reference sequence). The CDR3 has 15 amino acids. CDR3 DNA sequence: TGTGCCAGCAGCTTAGCGGGGGTCTCTGGAAACACCATATATTTT. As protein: CASSLAGVSGNTIYF.

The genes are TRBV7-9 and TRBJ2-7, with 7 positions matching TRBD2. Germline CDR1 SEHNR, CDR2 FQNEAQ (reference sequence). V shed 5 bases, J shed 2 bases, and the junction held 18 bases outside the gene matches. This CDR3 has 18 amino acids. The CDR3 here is CASSPAPGNLAVTYEQYF. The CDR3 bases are TGTGCCAGCAGCCCAGCCCCTGGGAACCTAGCGGTTACCTACGAGCAGTACTTC.

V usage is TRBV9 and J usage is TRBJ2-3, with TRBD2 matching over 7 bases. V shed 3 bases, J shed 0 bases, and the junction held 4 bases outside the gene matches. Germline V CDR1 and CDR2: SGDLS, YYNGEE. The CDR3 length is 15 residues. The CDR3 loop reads CASSGSGTSTDTQYF. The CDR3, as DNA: TGTGCCAGCAGCGGAAGCGGGACTAGCACAGATACGCAGTATTTT. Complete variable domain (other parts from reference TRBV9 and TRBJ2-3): DSGVTQTPKHLITATGQRVTLRCSPRSGDLSVYWYQQSLDQGLQFLIQYYNGEERAKGNILERFSAQQFPDLHSELNLSSLELGDSALYFCASSGSGTSTDTQYFGPGTRLTVL.

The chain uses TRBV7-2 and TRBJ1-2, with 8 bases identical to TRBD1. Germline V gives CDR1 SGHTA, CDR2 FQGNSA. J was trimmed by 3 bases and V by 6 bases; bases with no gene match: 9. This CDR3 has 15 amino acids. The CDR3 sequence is CASSTYRGDDYGYTF. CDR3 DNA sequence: TGTGCCAGCAGTACCTACAGGGGGGACGACTATGGCTACACCTTC.

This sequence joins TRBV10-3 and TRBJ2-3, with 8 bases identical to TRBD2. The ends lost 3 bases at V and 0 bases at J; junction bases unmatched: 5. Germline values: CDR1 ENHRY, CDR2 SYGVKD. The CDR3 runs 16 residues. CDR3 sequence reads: CAISDRSGASTDTQYF. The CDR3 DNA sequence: TGTGCCATCAGTGACCGTAGCGGGGCTAGCACAGATACGCAGTATTTT.

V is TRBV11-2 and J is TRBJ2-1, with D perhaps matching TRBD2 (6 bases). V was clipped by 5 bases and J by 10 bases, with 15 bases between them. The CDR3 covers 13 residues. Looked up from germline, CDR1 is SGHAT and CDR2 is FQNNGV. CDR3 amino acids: CASSPKTAGEQFF. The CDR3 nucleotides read TGTGCCAGCAGCCCAAAAACCGCGGGGGAGCAGTTCTTC.

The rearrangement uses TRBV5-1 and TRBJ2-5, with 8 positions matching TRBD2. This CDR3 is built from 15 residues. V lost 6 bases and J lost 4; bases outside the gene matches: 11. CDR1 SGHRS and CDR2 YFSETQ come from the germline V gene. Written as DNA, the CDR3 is TGCGCCAGCATGCTCCCTCGGGGGGGTAGAGAGACCCAGTACTTC. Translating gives CASMLPRGGRETQYF.

The CDR3: CASSQVFQRGLALSPSYEQYF. CDR3 nucleotides: TGCGCCAGCAGCCAAGTTTTCCAACGGGGATTGGCCTTGAGTCCCTCCTACGAGCAGTACTTC. The chain uses TRBV4-1 and TRBJ2-7; D may be TRBD2 (5 bases). The V and J ends lost 1 base and 0 bases respectively, with 28 bases between them. The germline V gene encodes CDR1 MGHRA and CDR2 YSYEKL. CDR3 length equals 21 residues.

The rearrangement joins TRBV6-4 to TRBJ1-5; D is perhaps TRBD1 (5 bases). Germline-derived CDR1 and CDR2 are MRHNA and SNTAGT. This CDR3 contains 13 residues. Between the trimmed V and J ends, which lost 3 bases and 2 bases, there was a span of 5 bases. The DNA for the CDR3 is TGTGCCAGCAGTGAACAGGGCAATCAGCCCCAGCATTTT. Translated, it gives CASSEQGNQPQHF.

The DNA of the CDR3 is TGTGCCATGACCGCCGGGACAGGGCCTATCGGAGATACGCAGTATTTT. Protein product: CAMTAGTGPIGDTQYF. The V call is TRBV2, the J call TRBJ2-3; 9 nucleotides match TRBD1. The junction had 16 bases not matched to a gene; V was cut back by 10 bases and J by 5 bases. The CDR3 loop spans 16 amino acids. Germline-derived CDR1 and CDR2 are SNHLY and FYNNEI.

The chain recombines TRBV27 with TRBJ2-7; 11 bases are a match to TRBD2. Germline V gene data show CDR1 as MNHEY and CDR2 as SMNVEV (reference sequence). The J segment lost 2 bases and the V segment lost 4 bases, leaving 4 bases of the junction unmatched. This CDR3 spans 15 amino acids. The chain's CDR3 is CASSWGTSGAYEQYF. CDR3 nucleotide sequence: TGTGCCAGCAGTTGGGGGACTAGCGGAGCCTACGAGCAGTACTTC.